One sample yielded the 24 T cell receptor beta chains listed below, sequenced in a study of cytomegalovirus exposure and HLA in healthy donors. PCR was performed using 60 Vbeta and 13 Jbeta primers. Sequencing used immunoSEQ multiplex PCR; TCRdb keeps in-frame clones, though not all of them. This sample has about 96,000 clones, with roughly 84% found just once. Sequencing was carried out using PBMCs. The receptors shown here come from a young man in good health and CMV-seronegative.

The chain has TRBV6-5 and TRBJ1-6, with D perhaps TRBD1 (5 bases). The CDR3 loop spans 14 amino acids. The V gene's germline CDR1 is MNHEY and CDR2 SVGAGI. V lost 3 bases to trimming and J lost 6 bases, with 9 bases between them. CDR3 amino acids: CASSYRGGNSPLHF. DNA of the CDR3: TGTGCCAGCAGTTATCGGGGGGGTAATTCACCCCTCCACTTT.

This chain joins TRBV7-2 and TRBJ2-3, with 10 bases matching TRBD2. Germline V lookup: CDR1 SGHTA, CDR2 FQGNSA. Trimming cost V 1 base and J 0 bases; bases outside gene matches: 4. The CDR3 runs 17 residues. Here the CDR3 reads CASSLGLAGVSTDTQYF. The CDR3 coding sequence is TGTGCCAGCAGCTTAGGGCTAGCGGGGGTAAGCACAGATACGCAGTATTTT.

The chain couples TRBV7-9 to TRBJ1-2, with D possibly TRBD1 on 6 matching bases. V lost 7 bases and J 7 bases, leaving 19 bases between the germline ends. CDR1 is SEHNR, CDR2 FQNEAQ, per germline (reference sequence). This CDR3 spans 14 amino acids. CDR3 loop: CASTSGTQSIGYTF. The CDR3 nucleotides are TGTGCCAGCACCTCCGGGACACAAAGCATTGGCTACACCTTC.

This clone showed up just a few times. The V gene is TRBV5-1, the J gene TRBJ1-5; D not certain. Germline CDR1 SGHRS, CDR2 YFSETQ. V shed 0 bases and J shed 7 bases, with 8 bases lying between them. The CDR3 length is 13 residues. The CDR3 DNA reads as TGCGCCAGCAGCTTGGACGGGAGCCAGCCCCAGCATTTT. Amino acids: CASSLDGSQPQHF.

The gene calls are TRBV27 and TRBJ1-1; 10 nucleotides line up with TRBD1. CDR3 length: 15 residues. The V gene's germline CDR1 is MNHEY and CDR2 SMNVEV (reference sequence). With V trimmed by 5 bases and J by 4 bases, 7 bases remained unmatched. The DNA of the CDR3 is TGTGCCAGCAGTAGGGGACAGGGGCCGGGCACTGAAGCTTTCTTT. Its translation: CASSRGQGPGTEAFF.

In DNA form, the CDR3 reads TGCAGTGCCGGAGGCTCCTACGAGCAGTACTTC. Translating gives CSAGGSYEQYF. The chain recombines TRBV20-1 with TRBJ2-7, with D perhaps matching TRBD2 (5 bases). Trimming stripped 6 bases from V and 0 bases from J, with 6 bases between. Germline CDR1 and CDR2: DFQATT and SNEGSKA (reference sequence). This CDR3 comprises 11 residues.

The chain recombines TRBV7-8 with TRBJ1-2; perhaps TRBD1 as D (5 bases). The CDR3 covers 14 residues. Germline lookup yields CDR1 SGHVS and CDR2 FQNEAQ. V was trimmed by 4 bases and J by 7 bases, leaving 16 bases between them. The DNA for the CDR3 is TGTGCCAGCAGCTACACTCCAGGGACTGGTGGCTACACCTTC. It yields the protein CASSYTPGTGGYTF.

This rearrangement joins TRBV6-5 to TRBJ1-1; no clear D gene. From germline, CDR1 is MNHEY and CDR2 SVGAGI. Trimming shortened V by 7 bases and J by 0 bases, and 9 bases separated the two germline ends. This CDR3 contains 13 residues. The CDR3 loop is CASMVRMNTEAFF. The DNA for the CDR3 is TGTGCCAGCATGGTGCGAATGAACACTGAAGCTTTCTTT.

This chain joins TRBV27 and TRBJ2-7, with D maybe TRBD2 (5 bases). CDR3 length equals 13 residues. Trimming removed 1 base at V and 3 bases at J, with 7 bases between. Germline V gene sequence: CDR1 MNHEY, CDR2 SMNVEV (reference sequence). In DNA, the CDR3 is TGTGCCAGCAGTTTATATCGGGACTACGAGCAGTACTTC. Its translation: CASSLYRDYEQYF.

The chain recombines TRBV5-1 with TRBJ1-5; the D is unclear. The V gene lost 0 bases and the J gene lost 5 bases, with 9 bases spanning the gap. The germline CDR1 and CDR2 sequences are SGHRS and YFSETQ. The CDR3 is made up of 14 amino acids. CDR3 nucleotide sequence: TGCGCCAGCAGCTTGGGTCCCTCTGATCAGCCCCAGCATTTT. This codes for CASSLGPSDQPQHF. Based on the CDR3 plus reference TRBV5-1 and TRBJ1-5, the full variable domain is KAGVTQTPRYLIKTRGQQVTLSCSPISGHRSVSWYQQTPGQGLQFLFEYFSETQRNKGNFPGRFSGRQFSNSRSEMNVSTLELGDSALYLCASSLGPSDQPQHFGDGTRLSIL.

The table lists this clone with a few counts. This rearrangement joins TRBV5-1 to TRBJ2-7, with D possibly being TRBD2 (5 bases). The CDR3 totals 15 residues. The germline V and J ends were trimmed by 1 base and 0 bases, with 11 bases remaining between them. Germline assignment: CDR1 SGHRS and CDR2 YFSETQ. The CDR3 region is CASSLRSAGSYEQYF. The DNA for the CDR3 is TGCGCCAGCAGCTTGAGGTCGGCGGGCTCCTACGAGCAGTACTTC.

The chain combines TRBV5-6 with TRBJ1-5; unclear D gene. CDR1 SGHDT and CDR2 YYEEEE come from the germline V gene. The CDR3 has 14 amino acids. The V gene lost 0 bases and the J gene lost 2 bases, with 6 bases spanning the gap. The CDR3 bases are TGTGCCAGCAGCTTGGCCGGGGGCAATCAGCCCCAGCATTTT. This translates into CASSLAGGNQPQHF. Based on the CDR3 plus reference TRBV5-6 and TRBJ1-5, the full variable domain is DAGVTQSPTHLIKTRGQQVTLRCSPKSGHDTVSWYQQALGQGPQFIFQYYEEEERQRGNFPDRFSGHQFPNYSSELNVNALLLGDSALYLCASSLAGGNQPQHFGDGTRLSIL.

This chain links TRBV9 with TRBJ2-1, with TRBD2 identical over 7 bases. Germline CDR1 SGDLS, CDR2 YYNGEE. This CDR3 contains 15 residues. J was trimmed by 7 bases and V by 3 bases; bases with no gene match: 10. CDR3 protein: CASSEELAARNEQFF. Here the CDR3 DNA reads TGTGCCAGCAGCGAAGAGCTAGCGGCGAGGAATGAGCAGTTCTTC.

DNA for the CDR3: TGTGCCAGCAGCAAAAGTCCACAGGACAGGGGGGGACCCTCCTACAATGAGCAGTTCTTC. Protein sequence: CASSKSPQDRGGPSYNEQFF. The chain joins TRBV5-4 to TRBJ2-1, with 10 nucleotides matching TRBD1. Germline values: CDR1 SGHNT, CDR2 YYREEE (reference sequence). This CDR3 contains 20 residues. Trimming took 4 bases from V and 0 from J; bases not matched to a gene: 16.

This clone was detected only a few times. The chain combines TRBV6-1 with TRBJ2-5, with D possibly TRBD2 on 5 matching bases. CDR3 length: 15 amino acids. Trimming stripped 4 bases from V and 4 bases from J, with 16 bases between. Germline CDR1 and CDR2: MNHNS and SASEGT. The CDR3 loop reads CASSGAGLGGETQYF. The CDR3, as DNA: TGTGCCAGCAGTGGGGCCGGCCTAGGAGGAGAGACCCAGTACTTC.

The rearrangement uses TRBV4-2 and TRBJ1-6, with TRBD1 matching 10 bases. The length of the CDR3 is 15 residues. With 0 bases clipped from V and 8 bases from J, the junction kept 1 base outside the gene matches. Germline lookup yields CDR1 LGHNA and CDR2 YNFKEQ. CDR3: CASSQEGTGDSPLHF. CDR3 DNA sequence: TGTGCCAGCAGCCAAGAGGGGACAGGGGATTCACCCCTCCACTTT.

Comments on this clone: The same CDR3 also results from other DNA sequences found in this sample. CDR3 sequence reads: CASSPPGNQPQHF. The CDR3 DNA sequence: TGTGCCAGCTCACCGCCGGGTAATCAGCCCCAGCATTTT. The chain uses TRBV18 and TRBJ1-5; the D is unclear. The CDR3 contains 13 residues. The germline CDR1 and CDR2 sequences are KGHSH and LQKENI. V dropped 3 bases and J dropped 4 bases, with 7 bases sitting between them.

The J gene is TRBJ1-2, the V gene TRBV29-1; D perhaps matches TRBD1 (5 bases). Trimming took 3 bases from V and 4 from J, leaving 9 bases between them. This CDR3 comprises 12 residues. Germline V gene lookup returns CDR1 SQVTM and CDR2 ANQGSEA. Here the CDR3 reads CSVDDSLYGYTF. CDR3 DNA: TGCAGCGTTGATGACAGCCTCTATGGCTACACCTTC.

This clone was counted only a few times. V gene TRBV6-5 combines with J gene TRBJ1-4; the match to TRBD1 covers 9 bases. V shed 4 bases, J shed 2 bases, and the junction held 5 bases outside the gene matches. There are 16 residues in the CDR3. Germline values: CDR1 MNHEY, CDR2 SVGAGI. CDR3: CASSSGTGPTNEKLFF. CDR3 sequence (DNA): TGTGCCAGCAGTTCCGGGACAGGGCCGACTAATGAAAAACTGTTTTTT.

V gene TRBV4-2 combines with J gene TRBJ1-1; D gene unclear. The CDR3 is 18 residues long. Trimming removed 4 bases at V and 2 bases at J, with 23 bases between. CDR1 LGHNA and CDR2 YNFKEQ come from the germline V gene. Here the CDR3 reads CASSLRGHLSGPNTEAFF. Here the CDR3 DNA reads TGTGCCAGCAGCCTAAGAGGCCACCTATCCGGCCCAAACACTGAAGCTTTCTTT.

This chain links TRBV6-1 with TRBJ2-7; 8 nucleotides match TRBD1. The CDR3 is made up of 15 amino acids. Germline trimming cut 6 bases from V and 4 bases from J; bases unmatched to any gene: 11. Germline CDR1 reads MNHNS; CDR2 reads SASEGT. The CDR3 nucleotides read TGTGCCAGCAGGGAAACAAGGACAGGGTGGTACGAGCAGTACTTC. Protein sequence: CASRETRTGWYEQYF.

This sequence joins TRBV19 and TRBJ2-7, with unresolved D. V lost 2 bases, J lost 0 bases, and 8 bases lay in between. CDR1 and CDR2 from the germline V gene are LNHDA and SQIVND (reference sequence). This CDR3 has 14 amino acids. CDR3 residues: CASSISKSSYEQYF. The DNA of the CDR3 is TGTGCCAGTAGTATAAGCAAAAGCTCCTACGAGCAGTACTTC.

V usage is TRBV30 and J usage is TRBJ2-5; TRBD2 matches at 7 bases. V shed 6 bases and J 11 bases; nucleotides not matched to a gene: 6. Germline V gene lookup returns CDR1 GTSNPN and CDR2 SVGIG (reference sequence). The CDR3 covers 10 residues. The CDR3 region has the DNA TGTGCCTGTGCCGCGGGGGAGCAGTACTTC. Amino acids: CACAAGEQYF.

This clone was detected only once. The chain recombines TRBV5-1 with TRBJ1-1; D might be TRBD1 (5 bases). Germline-derived CDR1 and CDR2 are SGHRS and YFSETQ. CDR3 length equals 15 residues. Trimming removed 2 bases at V and 5 bases at J, with 16 bases between. The CDR3 DNA is TGCGCCAGCAGCTTCTATCAGGGAACGGAGACTGAAGCTTTCTTT. Protein product: CASSFYQGTETEAFF.